The 8 T cell receptor beta chains in this list originate from one sample, sequenced in a study of blood T cell repertoires in COVID-19. Clones were sequenced by immunoSEQ multiplex PCR, and TCRdb holds only the in-frame ones, with some missing. In the table there are about 71,000 clones, 82% of which are singletons. What was sequenced was peripheral blood. These receptors originate from a woman at least 80 years old with acute or convalescent COVID-19.

This chain joins TRBV27 and TRBJ1-5; D might be TRBD1 (5 bases). Germline V gives CDR1 MNHEY, CDR2 SMNVEV (reference sequence). V dropped 10 bases and J dropped 4 bases, with 14 bases sitting between them. The CDR3 consists of 13 residues. CDR3 loop: CAISKQANQPQHF. CDR3 DNA sequence: TGTGCCATTTCGAAACAGGCGAATCAGCCCCAGCATTTT.

This chain uses TRBV3-1 (or the pseudogene TRBV3-2) with TRBJ1-1, with TRBD1 matching 7 bases. CDR3 length: 14 amino acids. V lost 3 bases to trimming and J lost 2 bases; unmatched junction nucleotides: 3. CDR1 is LGHDT, CDR2 YNNKEL, per germline (reference sequence). CDR3 coding DNA: TGTGCCAGCAGCCAGGGACAGAGAAACACTGAAGCTTTCTTT. Its protein product is CASSQGQRNTEAFF.

The chain uses TRBV27 and TRBJ2-7, with 12 bases that match TRBD1. The ends lost 6 bases at V and 3 bases at J; junction bases unmatched: 6. In germline, CDR1 is MNHEY, CDR2 SMNVEV (reference sequence). CDR3 length: 15 residues. For the CDR3, the DNA is TGTGCCAGCAGGGCGGGACAGGGGGCAAACTACGAGCAGTACTTC. Its protein is CASRAGQGANYEQYF.

The CDR3 loop reads CASSRTPRGVDTEAFF. The CDR3 nucleotides are TGTGCCAGCAGCCGTACGCCCCGGGGAGTCGACACTGAAGCTTTCTTT. V is TRBV3-1 (or the pseudogene TRBV3-2) and J is TRBJ1-1; D uncertain. Germline V gene lookup returns CDR1 LGHDT and CDR2 YNNKEL (reference sequence). This CDR3 has 16 residues. Trimming pared 4 bases from V and 3 bases from J, leaving 18 bases between.

The chain carries TRBV4-2 and TRBJ2-5; TRBD2 is a possible D gene (5 bases). V was trimmed by 1 base and J by 5 bases, leaving 14 bases between them. This CDR3 spans 15 amino acids. CDR1 is LGHNA and CDR2 is YNFKEQ in the germline V gene. CDR3 residues: CASSQGPAVAETQYF. The CDR3 DNA sequence: TGTGCCAGCAGCCAAGGGCCAGCAGTAGCGGAGACCCAGTACTTC.

V gene TRBV18 combines with J gene TRBJ1-6; 7 bases are a match to TRBD1. The germline V gene encodes CDR1 KGHSH and CDR2 LQKENI. The V and J ends lost 3 bases and 10 bases, in that order; junction bases with no gene match: 15. This CDR3 region has 17 residues. DNA of the CDR3: TGTGCCAGCTCACCCCTGTACTCTGGACAGGCGGGGTCACCCCTCCACTTT. It is translated as CASSPLYSGQAGSPLHF. The variable domain in full, completed from reference TRBV18 and TRBJ1-6, reads NAGVMQNPRHLVRRRGQEARLRCSPMKGHSHVYWYRQLPEEGLKFMVYLQKENIIDESGMPKERFSAEFPKEGPSILRIQQVVRGDSAAYFCASSPLYSGQAGSPLHFGNGTRLTVT.

The J gene is TRBJ1-6, the V gene TRBV6-5, with D tentatively TRBD1 (5 bases). The CDR3 is 14 amino acids. Trimming removed 6 bases at V and 9 bases at J, with 15 bases between. Per germline, CDR1 MNHEY and CDR2 SVGAGI. The CDR3 sequence: CASSLGGNASPLHF. The CDR3 DNA sequence: TGTGCCAGCAGCTTGGGGGGGAACGCTTCACCCCTCCACTTT.

This clone was seen more than once but under ten times. CDR3 bases: TGTGCCAGCTCACCGAGCGGACAGAATGAAAAACTGTTTTTT. This translates into CASSPSGQNEKLFF. This chain connects TRBV18 to TRBJ1-4; the D gene is possibly TRBD1 (6 bases). V was pared by 3 bases and J by 5 bases, with 10 bases between. This CDR3 is built from 14 residues. Per germline, CDR1 KGHSH and CDR2 LQKENI.